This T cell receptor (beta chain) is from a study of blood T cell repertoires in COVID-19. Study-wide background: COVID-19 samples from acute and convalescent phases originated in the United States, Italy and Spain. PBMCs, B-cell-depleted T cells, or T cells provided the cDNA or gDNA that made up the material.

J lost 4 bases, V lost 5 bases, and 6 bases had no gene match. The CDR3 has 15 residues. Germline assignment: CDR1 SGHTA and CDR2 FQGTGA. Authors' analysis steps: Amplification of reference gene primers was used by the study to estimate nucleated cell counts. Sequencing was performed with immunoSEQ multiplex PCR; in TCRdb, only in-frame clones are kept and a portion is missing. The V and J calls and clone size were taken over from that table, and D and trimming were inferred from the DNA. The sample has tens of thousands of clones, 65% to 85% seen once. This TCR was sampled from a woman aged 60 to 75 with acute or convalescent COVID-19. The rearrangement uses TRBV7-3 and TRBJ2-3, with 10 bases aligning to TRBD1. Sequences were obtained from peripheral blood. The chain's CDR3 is CASSQDRGLSDTQYF. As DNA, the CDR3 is TGTGCCAGCAGCCAAGACAGGGGGCTGTCAGATACGCAGTATTTT.